These 29 T cell receptor beta chains were all obtained from the same sample, sequenced in a study of HIV-infected patients and healthy controls. Around 530 ng RNA was reverse transcribed with alpha and beta constant-region primers. Using multiplexing indices, alpha and beta chain libraries were generated apart by chain-specific third strand synthesis. MiXCR was run by TCRdb on the 5' RACE reads, yielding one entry per CDR3 protein. The profile shows some 20,000 distinct CDR3 sequences, 7.5% to 10% of them singletons. Follow-up blood was drawn about 14 weeks, roughly three months, after antiretroviral therapy began. All unsorted peripheral T cells were captured because whole blood was used without fractionation. The sequencing here drew on blood, taken during antiretroviral therapy. These receptor sequences come from an adult with HIV infection.

This clonotype was seen at least ten times. The chain recombines TRBV6-6 with TRBJ2-5, with 7 nucleotides matching TRBD1. The trim removed 6 bases at V and 0 bases at J, leaving 16 bases unmatched. From germline, CDR1 is MNHNY and CDR2 SVGAGI (reference sequence). CDR3 size: 18 residues. The CDR3 bases are TGTGCCAGCAGACCTATTACCCGGGACAGAAAGTACCAAGAGACCCAGTACTTC. It translates to CASRPITRDRKYQETQYF.

In its sample, this clonotype was seen many times. V gene TRBV11-2 combines with J gene TRBJ2-3, with 7 bases aligning to TRBD1. V lost 5 bases, J lost 0 bases, and 5 bases stayed unmatched. The CDR3 spans 15 residues. The germline CDR1 and CDR2 sequences are SGHAT and FQNNGV. This chain's CDR3 is CASSRGQTSTDTQYF. The CDR3 DNA reads TGTGCCAGCAGCCGGGGACAGACTAGCACAGATACGCAGTATTTT.

This clonotype was found many times. The chain uses TRBV7-9 and TRBJ2-7; 8 nucleotides agree with TRBD2. The V gene end was trimmed by 7 bases and the J gene end by 2 bases; junction bases not matched to a gene: 16. CDR3 length equals 17 residues. Germline CDR1 is SEHNR and CDR2 is FQNEAQ (reference sequence). The CDR3 DNA reads TGTGCCAGCACCAACTGGGGTAGCGGGGCAACGACCTACGAGCAGTACTTC. This codes for CASTNWGSGATTYEQYF.

This clonotype was counted at least ten times. This sequence joins TRBV2 and TRBJ2-4; D may be TRBD2 (6 bases). The CDR3 spans 13 residues. Looked up from germline, CDR1 is SNHLY and CDR2 is FYNNEI. V was clipped by 8 bases and J by 8 bases, with 16 bases between them. The chain's CDR3 is CASVGSLGDIQYF. CDR3 sequence (DNA): TGTGCCAGCGTCGGGAGCCTAGGGGACATTCAGTACTTC. Full variable domain (remainder filled in from reference TRBV2 and TRBJ2-4): EPEVTQTPSHQVTQMGQEVILRCVPISNHLYFYWYRQILGQKVEFLVSFYNNEISEKSEIFDDQFSVERPDGSNFTLKIRSTKLEDSAMYFCASVGSLGDIQYFGAGTRLSVL.

The chain carries TRBV4-1 and TRBJ2-5; D unclear. The CDR3 loop spans 14 amino acids. Trimming took off 0 bases at V and 1 base at J, with 6 bases between the two ends. Germline V gene data show CDR1 as MGHRA and CDR2 as YSYEKL. The CDR3 sequence: CASSQDRVQETQYF. Here the CDR3 DNA reads TGCGCCAGCAGCCAAGATCGAGTCCAAGAGACCCAGTACTTC.

This clonotype has ten or more counts. The chain combines TRBV19 with TRBJ1-3; D is possibly TRBD1 (6 bases). Germline V CDR1 and CDR2: LNHDA, SQIVND (reference sequence). V was shortened by 2 bases and J by 0 bases, with 8 bases between the two germline ends. This CDR3 region has 15 residues. The CDR3 DNA follows: TGTGCCAGTAGTATATGGACAGCCTCTGGAAACACCATATATTTT. As protein: CASSIWTASGNTIYF.

This clonotype was seen at least ten times. The V gene is TRBV18, the J gene TRBJ1-5; D unresolved. CDR1 is KGHSH and CDR2 is LQKENI in the germline V gene. The CDR3 loop spans 13 amino acids. The V gene lost 3 bases and the J gene lost 4 bases, with 7 bases spanning the gap. The CDR3 sequence is CASSPFGNQPQHF. CDR3 nucleotide sequence: TGTGCCAGCTCACCCTTTGGTAATCAGCCCCAGCATTTT. The full variable domain, in which reference TRBV18 and TRBJ1-5 provide the parts outside the CDR3, is NAGVMQNPRHLVRRRGQEARLRCSPMKGHSHVYWYRQLPEEGLKFMVYLQKENIIDESGMPKERFSAEFPKEGPSILRIQQVVRGDSAAYFCASSPFGNQPQHFGDGTRLSIL.

The V call is TRBV4-1, the J call TRBJ1-5; the match to TRBD1 covers 9 bases. With 5 bases clipped from V and 6 bases from J, the junction kept 8 bases outside the gene matches. CDR1 is MGHRA, CDR2 YSYEKL, per germline. There are 15 residues in the CDR3. CDR3 nucleotides: TGCGCCAGCAGCTCGTGGACAGGGGATCTTCAGCCCCAGCATTTT. It codes for CASSSWTGDLQPQHF.

This clonotype was detected a few times. V usage is TRBV6-2 or TRBV6-3 and J usage is TRBJ1-5; D call uncertain. The CDR3 loop spans 15 amino acids. In germline, CDR1 is MNHEY, CDR2 SVGEGT. V gave up 7 bases and J gave up 0 bases, with 13 bases separating them. In DNA, the CDR3 is TGTGCCAGCACCAAAGGACTTAATAGCAATCAGCCCCAGCATTTT. As protein: CASTKGLNSNQPQHF.

At least ten counts were recorded for this clonotype. The CDR3 sequence: CASSKGRDLNTEAFF. The CDR3 region has the DNA TGTGCCAGCAGCAAAGGACGGGATCTGAACACTGAAGCTTTCTTT. The rearrangement uses TRBV4-2 and TRBJ1-1; D is unresolved. The germline V and J ends were trimmed by 5 bases and 0 bases, with 13 bases remaining between them. This CDR3 is built from 15 residues. Looked up from germline, CDR1 is LGHNA and CDR2 is YNFKEQ.

V gene TRBV10-3 combines with J gene TRBJ2-1; perhaps TRBD2 as D (5 bases). CDR1 and CDR2 from the germline V gene are ENHRY and SYGVKD. The CDR3 is 15 amino acids. The V and J ends lost 11 bases and 0 bases respectively, with 17 bases between them. The CDR3: CASQSDFSSYNEQFF. The CDR3 DNA reads TGTGCCTCCCAGTCGGACTTCAGCTCCTACAATGAGCAGTTCTTC.

This clonotype showed up many times. The V gene is TRBV14, the J gene TRBJ2-4; TRBD1 is a possible D gene (6 bases). V was shortened by 4 bases and J by 8 bases, with 15 bases between the two germline ends. Germline-derived CDR1 and CDR2 are SGHDN and FVKESK. The CDR3 covers 14 residues. CDR3: CASSLLDRRDIQYF. The CDR3, as DNA: TGTGCCAGCAGCCTTCTGGACAGACGAGACATTCAGTACTTC.

This clonotype was detected many times. The chain combines TRBV29-1 with TRBJ1-2, with D maybe TRBD1 (5 bases). This CDR3 spans 11 amino acids. Trimming stripped 4 bases from V and 3 bases from J, with 6 bases between. Germline V gene data show CDR1 as SQVTM and CDR2 as ANQGSEA. The CDR3 region has the DNA TGCAGCGTTGGGGGGGACTATGGCTACACCTTC. Encoded protein: CSVGGDYGYTF. The complete variable domain, with remaining parts taken from reference TRBV29-1 and TRBJ1-2, reads SAVISQKPSRDICQRGTSLTIQCQVDSQVTMMFWYRQQPGQSLTLIATANQGSEATYESGFVIDKFPISRPNLTFSTLTVSNMSPEDSSIYLCSVGGDYGYTFGSGTRLTVV.

This clonotype showed up just a few times. The chain joins TRBV7-9 to TRBJ1-1, with D hard to call. This CDR3 has 10 amino acids. Germline V lookup: CDR1 SEHNR, CDR2 FQNEAQ (reference sequence). Trimming stripped 1 base from V and 7 bases from J, with 1 base between. DNA for the CDR3: TGTGCCAGCAGCTTAGATGAAGCTTTCTTT. Protein product: CASSLDEAFF.

This clonotype has ten or more counts. V usage is TRBV28 and J usage is TRBJ2-5; tentative D call: TRBD2 (6 bases). The CDR3 is 17 residues long. The germline gives CDR1 MDHEN, CDR2 SYDVKM. The V and J ends lost 5 bases and 2 bases respectively, with 21 bases between them. This CDR3 is CASSPAGFSFGQETQYF. CDR3 coding DNA: TGTGCCAGCAGTCCAGCGGGTTTTAGTTTTGGGCAAGAGACCCAGTACTTC.

This clonotype has just a few counts. The chain has TRBV18 and TRBJ2-1; 7 positions match TRBD1. This CDR3 contains 15 residues. The germline V gene has CDR1 KGHSH and CDR2 LQKENI. J gave up 8 bases and V 0 bases, and 7 bases lay outside the gene matches. This CDR3 reads CASSPPRGLFDEQFF. CDR3 DNA sequence: TGTGCCAGCTCACCACCAAGGGGGCTTTTCGATGAGCAGTTCTTC.

This clonotype was recorded many times. The rearrangement joins TRBV28 to TRBJ1-5; the D is unclear. The length of the CDR3 is 17 residues. Trimming stripped 5 bases from V and 3 bases from J, with 20 bases between. From germline, CDR1 is MDHEN and CDR2 SYDVKM. CDR3 region: CASSLPLISAFNQPQHF. For the CDR3, the DNA is TGTGCCAGCAGTCTTCCCCTCATTTCGGCCTTCAATCAGCCCCAGCATTTT.

This clonotype came up many times. The chain has TRBV3-1 and TRBJ1-2; 7 nucleotides line up with TRBD1. V trimming: 3 bases; J trimming: 2 bases; junction bases outside the gene matches: 12. The CDR3 runs to 17 residues. Germline V gives CDR1 LGHDT, CDR2 YNNKEL (reference sequence). In DNA form, the CDR3 reads TGTGCCAGCAGCCATCCCAATGGGGGGACAGAAAACTATGGCTACACCTTC. This encodes CASSHPNGGTENYGYTF.

The sample holds many counts of this clonotype. J is TRBJ2-1 and V is TRBV27; no clear D. The germline V and J ends were trimmed by 5 bases and 5 bases, with 4 bases remaining between them. The germline CDR1 and CDR2 sequences are MNHEY and SMNVEV (reference sequence). This CDR3 has 11 residues. The CDR3 DNA is TGTGCCAGCAGTCTCCACAATGAGCAGTTCTTC. This gives the protein CASSLHNEQFF.

This clonotype was seen ten or more times. The J gene is TRBJ2-3, the V gene TRBV12-5; 10 bases line up with TRBD2. CDR3 length equals 15 residues. Germline V gene data show CDR1 as LGHNT and CDR2 as FRNRAP. V gave up 3 bases and J gave up 2 bases; unmatched junction bases: 2. CDR3 DNA sequence: TGTGCTAGTGGTTTTAGCGGGGGGCTCACAGATACGCAGTATTTT. It codes for CASGFSGGLTDTQYF.

This clonotype was seen many times. The chain combines TRBV7-9 with TRBJ2-7, with TRBD1 identical over 8 bases. With V trimmed by 5 bases and J by 0 bases, 9 bases remained unmatched. This CDR3 comprises 16 residues. Germline V CDR1 and CDR2: SEHNR, FQNEAQ (reference sequence). The CDR3 protein is CASSPRQGANSYEQYF. The CDR3 coding sequence is TGTGCCAGCAGCCCCCGGCAGGGGGCCAACTCCTACGAGCAGTACTTC.

The J gene is TRBJ1-5, the V gene TRBV3-1; D not resolved. Trimming removed 4 bases from V and 0 bases from J, with 7 bases in between. Per germline, CDR1 LGHDT and CDR2 YNNKEL (reference sequence). The CDR3 totals 14 residues. The CDR3 DNA reads TGTGCCAGCAGCCCGGGGTATAGCAATCAGCCCCAGCATTTT. Translated, it gives CASSPGYSNQPQHF.

In its sample, this clonotype was seen many times. The rearrangement uses TRBV3-1 and TRBJ1-2; D is unclear. Deletions cut 4 bases from V and 8 bases from J, with 14 bases between. CDR1 LGHDT and CDR2 YNNKEL come from the germline V gene (reference sequence). The CDR3 sequence is 13 residues long. In DNA, the CDR3 is TGTGCCAGCAGCCTCAACCCCAGCGAAGGCTACACCTTC. Translation: CASSLNPSEGYTF.

This clonotype was seen at least ten times. V usage is TRBV7-9 and J usage is TRBJ2-1, with a possible D match to TRBD1 (5 bases). With 4 bases removed from V and 8 bases from J, the gap between germline ends came to 12 bases. Germline values: CDR1 SEHNR, CDR2 FQNEAQ (reference sequence). This CDR3 contains 13 residues. CDR3 residues: CASSSFLGDEQFF. In DNA, the CDR3 is TGTGCCAGCAGCTCCTTTCTAGGGGATGAGCAGTTCTTC.

The V call is TRBV30, the J call TRBJ2-5; perhaps TRBD1 as D (5 bases). V was pared by 0 bases and J by 2 bases, with 16 bases between. Germline loops: CDR1 GTSNPN, CDR2 SVGIG (reference sequence). The CDR3 consists of 16 residues. As DNA, the CDR3 is TGTGCCTGGAGTGTACGTCCAGGGTTGGTACAAGAGACCCAGTACTTC. Encoded protein: CAWSVRPGLVQETQYF.

The sample holds a few counts of this clonotype. The chain combines TRBV19 with TRBJ2-1, with 8 bases that match TRBD1. The CDR3 is 13 amino acids. V was pared by 5 bases and J by 10 bases, with 7 bases of the junction left unmatched. Germline V CDR1 and CDR2: LNHDA, SQIVND (reference sequence). The CDR3 loop reads CASSVTGGGEQFF. In DNA, the CDR3 is TGTGCCAGTAGTGTTACAGGGGGTGGAGAGCAGTTCTTC.

This clonotype is deemed medium-sized. J is TRBJ2-7 and V is TRBV12-3 or TRBV12-4, with D possibly called TRBD1 or TRBD2 (5 bases each). The CDR3 covers 16 residues. The ends were cut back, 6 bases at V and 0 bases at J, with 18 bases in the middle. The CDR3 sequence: CASRPPTGTDSYEQYF. DNA for the CDR3: TGTGCCAGCAGACCACCTACCGGGACGGACTCCTACGAGCAGTACTTC.

At least ten counts were recorded for this clonotype. This chain connects TRBV10-1 to TRBJ2-5; 7 nucleotides line up with TRBD1. This CDR3 has 13 residues. V was clipped by 6 bases and J by 3 bases; unmatched bases: 4. The germline gives CDR1 WNHNN, CDR2 SYGVQD (reference sequence). The CDR3 spells CASRTGVEETQYF. In DNA, the CDR3 is TGCGCCAGCAGAACAGGGGTTGAAGAGACCCAGTACTTC.

This clonotype is termed medium-sized. This rearrangement joins TRBV12-3 or TRBV12-4 to TRBJ2-5; D might be TRBD1 or TRBD2, each matching 6 bases. Trimming took 3 bases from V and 2 from J, leaving 13 bases between them. The length of the CDR3 is 15 residues. Written as DNA, the CDR3 is TGTGCCAGCAGTTTGTCGGGGGCCCTTCAAGAGACCCAGTACTTC. This gives the protein CASSLSGALQETQYF.